The 4 T cell receptor beta chains in this list originate from one sample, sequenced in a study of T cell responses to AZD1222 COVID-19 vaccine. TCRdb keeps only in-frame clones here, not all; method: immunoSEQ multiplex PCR. This sample yields around 110,000 clones, of which about nine tenths are seen a single time; approximately 9.3% belongs to the top ten. Sequencing used peripheral blood, obtained 28 days after the second AZD1222 dose. The source is an adult who received the AZD1222 COVID-19 vaccine.

This chain uses TRBV15 with TRBJ2-5; D uncertain. Trimming stripped 2 bases from V and 5 bases from J, with 6 bases between. The CDR3 extends over 12 amino acids. Germline V gene sequence: CDR1 LNHNV, CDR2 YYDKDF (reference sequence). In DNA form, the CDR3 reads TGTGCCACCAGCAGACCCGGGGAGACCCAGTACTTC. Its translation: CATSRPGETQYF.

The chain couples TRBV5-1 to TRBJ2-5, with D unclear. V was pared by 3 bases and J by 1 base, with 4 bases between. The germline V gene encodes CDR1 SGHRS and CDR2 YFSETQ. CDR3 size: 12 residues. CDR3 nucleotides: TGCGCCAGCAGCTCGCTCCAAGAGACCCAGTACTTC. Translation: CASSSLQETQYF.

The chain combines TRBV7-2 with TRBJ1-3; the match to TRBD1 covers 11 bases. From germline, CDR1 is SGHTA and CDR2 FQGNSA. V lost 5 bases and J lost 2; bases outside the gene matches: 8. The CDR3 sequence is 17 residues long. The CDR3 protein is CASSLTGTGGTGNTIYF. The CDR3 nucleotides are TGTGCCAGCAGCCTGACCGGGACAGGGGGGACTGGAAACACCATATATTTT.

The V gene is TRBV7-3, the J gene TRBJ2-2; 10 bases fit TRBD2. The CDR3 length is 14 residues. Germline-derived CDR1 and CDR2 are SGHTA and FQGTGA. Germline trimming cut 8 bases from V and 3 bases from J; bases unmatched to any gene: 3. The CDR3 nucleotides read TGTGCCAGCGGTAGCGGGGGGTACACCGGGGAGCTGTTTTTT. Translating it yields CASGSGGYTGELFF.